This T cell receptor beta chain was sequenced in a study of blood T cell repertoires in COVID-19. Source study methods: Amplification with reference gene primers provided the estimates of nucleated cell counts. The repertoire was sequenced with immunoSEQ multiplex PCR; TCRdb's copy has only in-frame clones and lacks some. Clonal size and the V and J genes are those of that table, whereas D and trimming came from the DNA. This sample has 300,000 to 350,000 clones, with over 80% found just once. V dropped 5 bases and J dropped 1; count of bases not matched to a gene: 3. The CDR3 covers 15 residues. Germline assignment: CDR1 SGHVS and CDR2 FNYEAQ. Participants' reported clinical history set cohort assignment.

Sequencing used PBMCs or T cells enriched from blood (not recorded which). V usage is TRBV7-6 and J usage is TRBJ2-2; TRBD1 matches at 8 bases. The clonotype was recovered from a young man who had recovered from COVID-19. The chain's CDR3 is CASSSGQGNTGELFF. CDR3 bases: TGTGCCAGCAGCAGTGGACAGGGGAACACCGGGGAGCTGTTTTTT.